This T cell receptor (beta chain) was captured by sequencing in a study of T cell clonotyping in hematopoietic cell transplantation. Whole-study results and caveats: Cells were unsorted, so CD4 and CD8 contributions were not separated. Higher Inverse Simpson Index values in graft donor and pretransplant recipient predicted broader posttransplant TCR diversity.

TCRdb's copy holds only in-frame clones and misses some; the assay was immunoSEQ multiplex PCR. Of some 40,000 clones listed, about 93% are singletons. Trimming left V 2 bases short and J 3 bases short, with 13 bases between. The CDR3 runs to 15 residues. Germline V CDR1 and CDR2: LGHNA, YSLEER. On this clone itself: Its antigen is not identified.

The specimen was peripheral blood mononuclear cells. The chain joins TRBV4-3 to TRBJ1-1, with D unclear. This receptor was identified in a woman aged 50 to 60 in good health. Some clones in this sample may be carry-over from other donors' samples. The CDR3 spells CASSQIGRDHTEAFF. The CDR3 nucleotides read TGCGCCAGCAGCCAAATAGGCAGAGACCACACTGAAGCTTTCTTT.